This T cell receptor beta chain was profiled in a study of blood T cell repertoires in COVID-19. Study in general: Donors in the United States, Italy and Spain gave samples during acute or convalescent COVID-19. The analysed material was cDNA or gDNA that came from T cells, B-cell-depleted T cells, or PBMCs.

Germline-derived CDR1 and CDR2 are SNHLY and FYNNEI. This CDR3 spans 20 amino acids. The J segment lost 6 bases and the V segment lost 4 bases, leaving 21 bases of the junction unmatched. Original analysis: Scientists estimated how many nucleated cells there were by amplifying reference gene primers. Assay used: immunoSEQ multiplex PCR; TCRdb lists only in-frame clones, some missing. D and trimming were read from the DNA, whereas the V and J calls and clone size are those reported in that table. The sample lists 200,000 to 300,000 clones; approximately 86% were seen once. The sequencing input was peripheral blood. The chain uses TRBV2 and TRBJ2-1; 10 bases match TRBD2. This TCR came from a woman aged 25 to 39 who had recovered from COVID-19. The CDR3 coding sequence is TGTGCCAGCAGTGTAGGCGCCACCGGAAAGAGCGGGGGGGGTTTCAATGAGCAGTTCTTC. It translates to CASSVGATGKSGGGFNEQFF.